A single sample is the source of the 6 T cell receptor beta chains below, sequenced in a study of response to subunit inactivated influenza vaccine. TCRdb re-analysed the RT-PCR reads in MiXCR, keeping a single row per CDR3 protein. Of approximately 500,000 distinct CDR3 sequences in the sample, roughly 15% were seen once. The sequencing here drew on PBMCs from blood, taken 12 days after vaccination. Source of these receptors: a man aged 50 or older who received an inactivated influenza vaccine.

The genes are TRBV5-1 and TRBJ2-1; 16 bases align to TRBD2. CDR1 SGHRS and CDR2 YFSETQ come from the germline V gene. The CDR3 length is 16 residues. With 0 bases clipped from V and 10 bases from J, the junction kept 4 bases outside the gene matches. The CDR3 is CASSLVSGLAGGEQFF. DNA for the CDR3: TGCGCCAGCAGCTTGGTTTCGGGACTAGCGGGAGGGGAGCAGTTCTTC.

There are a few counts of this clonotype. The V and J genes are TRBV5-6 and TRBJ1-4, with D maybe TRBD1 (5 bases). The CDR3 runs to 14 residues. Germline assignment: CDR1 SGHDT and CDR2 YYEEEE. Trimming shortened V by 0 bases and J by 10 bases, and 13 bases separated the two germline ends. The CDR3 DNA follows: TGTGCCAGCAGCTTGGGCTGGGGGGACGGAAAACTGTTTTTT. Its protein is CASSLGWGDGKLFF.

The table lists this clonotype with a few counts. V usage is TRBV10-3 and J usage is TRBJ1-2; tentatively, D is TRBD1 (5 bases). In germline, CDR1 is ENHRY, CDR2 SYGVKD. Trimming removed 8 bases at V and 6 bases at J, with 13 bases between. The CDR3 is made up of 12 amino acids. The CDR3 bases are TGTGCCATCGCCAGGGAGAATAATGGCTACACCTTC. It is translated as CAIARENNGYTF.

The genes are TRBV12-3 or TRBV12-4 and TRBJ1-1; unclear D gene. The CDR3 contains 13 residues. V shed 5 bases and J shed 4 bases, with 11 bases lying between them. CDR3 bases: TGTGCCAGCAGTCTTACGGGGTTCACTGAAGCTTTCTTT. This encodes CASSLTGFTEAFF.

This clonotype was observed a few times. This chain connects TRBV10-3 to TRBJ2-5, with D perhaps matching TRBD2 (5 bases). Deletions cut 3 bases from V and 5 bases from J, with 13 bases between. Germline CDR1 is ENHRY and CDR2 is SYGVKD. This CDR3 is built from 14 residues. CDR3 coding DNA: TGTGCCATCAGTGAATCCGGAGGCGGGGAGACCCAGTACTTC. Amino acid sequence: CAISESGGGETQYF.

This chain links TRBV3-1 with TRBJ1-2, with TRBD1 as a possible D gene (6 bases). The germline V gene encodes CDR1 LGHDT and CDR2 YNNKEL (reference sequence). This CDR3 contains 13 residues. The V and J ends lost 5 bases and 3 bases respectively, with 10 bases between them. CDR3 DNA: TGTGCCAGCAGCTTAAGACAGGACTATGGCTACACCTTC. Translated: CASSLRQDYGYTF.